Sequencing of this TCR beta chain was carried out in a study of blood T cell repertoires in COVID-19. Looking at the study overall: Some COVID-19 samples were acute and others convalescent; all came from the United States, Italy and Spain. T cells, B-cell-depleted T cells, or PBMCs supplied cDNA or gDNA.

Methods used by the authors: Researchers report that nucleated cell counts were estimated from reference gene primer amplification. Method: immunoSEQ multiplex PCR; TCRdb's copy keeps in-frame clones and lacks some. V and J calls plus clone size are reproduced from that table; the DNA served to infer D and trimming. The sample carries around 700,000 clones, just under 90% recorded once. The CDR3 extends over 14 amino acids. Germline loops: CDR1 MNHEY, CDR2 SVGAGI. V shed 7 bases and J shed 6 bases, with 18 bases lying between them. The V call is TRBV6-5, the J call TRBJ1-2; TRBD1 might be the D (6 bases). The material sequenced was peripheral blood. The receptor was derived from a woman aged 18-30 years with acute or convalescent COVID-19. CDR3 DNA sequence: TGTGCCAGCACCGACCTCGACAGGCGAGATGGCTACACCTTC. It specifies CASTDLDRRDGYTF.